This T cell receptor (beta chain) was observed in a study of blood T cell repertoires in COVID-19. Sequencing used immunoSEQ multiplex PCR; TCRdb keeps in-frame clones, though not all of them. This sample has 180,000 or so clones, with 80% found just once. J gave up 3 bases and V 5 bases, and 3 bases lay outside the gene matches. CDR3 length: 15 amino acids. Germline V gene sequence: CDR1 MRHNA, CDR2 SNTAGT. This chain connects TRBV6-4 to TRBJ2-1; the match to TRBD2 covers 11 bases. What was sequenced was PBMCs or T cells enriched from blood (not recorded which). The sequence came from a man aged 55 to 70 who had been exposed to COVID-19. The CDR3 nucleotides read TGTGCCAGCAGTTCACTAGCGGGAGTCTACAATGAGCAGTTCTTC. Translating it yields CASSSLAGVYNEQFF.